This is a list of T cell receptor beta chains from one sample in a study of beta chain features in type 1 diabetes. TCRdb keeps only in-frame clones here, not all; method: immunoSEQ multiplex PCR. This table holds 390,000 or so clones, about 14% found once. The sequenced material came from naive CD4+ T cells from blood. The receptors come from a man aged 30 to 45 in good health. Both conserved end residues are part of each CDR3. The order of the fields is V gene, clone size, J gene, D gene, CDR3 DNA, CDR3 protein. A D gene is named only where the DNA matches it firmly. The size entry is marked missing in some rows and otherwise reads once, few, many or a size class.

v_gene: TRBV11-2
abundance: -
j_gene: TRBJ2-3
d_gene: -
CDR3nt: TGTGCCAGCAGCTTCTCCTTATCTGCCACAGATACGCAGTATTTT
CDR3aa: CASSFSLSATDTQYF

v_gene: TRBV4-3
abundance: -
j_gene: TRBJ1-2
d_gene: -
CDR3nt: TGCGCCAGCAGCCAAGTTATGGGGTATGGCTACACCTTC
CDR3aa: CASSQVMGYGYTF

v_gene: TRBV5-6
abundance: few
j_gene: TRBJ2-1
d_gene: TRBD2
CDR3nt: TGTGCCAGCAGCTCACTAGCGGGCTCCCTCTCCTACAATGAGCAGTTCTTC
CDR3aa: CASSSLAGSLSYNEQFF

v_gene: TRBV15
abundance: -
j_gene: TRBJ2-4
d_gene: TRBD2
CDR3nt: TGTGCCACCAGCGATCACGGGGGGGCCAAAAACATTCAGTACTTC
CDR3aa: CATSDHGGAKNIQYF

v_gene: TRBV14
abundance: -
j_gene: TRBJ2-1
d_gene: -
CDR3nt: TGTGCCAGCAGCCCGAGGCCTTGGCGGGACGCCAATGGCAATGAGCAGTTCTTC
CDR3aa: CASSPRPWRDANGNEQFF

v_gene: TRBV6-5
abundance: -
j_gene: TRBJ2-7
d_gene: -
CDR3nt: TGTGCCAGCAGTGGTCGGGGAGCCGTCTACGAGCAGTACTTC
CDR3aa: CASSGRGAVYEQYF

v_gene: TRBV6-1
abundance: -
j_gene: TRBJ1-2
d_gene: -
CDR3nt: TGTGCCAGCAGTGAACCGGGGGGTCCGTCTGGCTACACCTTC
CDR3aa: CASSEPGGPSGYTF

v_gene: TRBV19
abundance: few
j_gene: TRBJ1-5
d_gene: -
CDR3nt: TGTGCCAGTAGTACTCGGCCGGTCTCTAAGGGTCAGCCCCAGCATTTT
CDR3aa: CASSTRPVSKGQPQHF

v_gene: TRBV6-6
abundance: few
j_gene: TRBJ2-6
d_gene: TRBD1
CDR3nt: TGTGCCAGCAGTTTAACAGGGGCTGGGGCCAACGTCCTGACTTTC
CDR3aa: CASSLTGAGANVLTF

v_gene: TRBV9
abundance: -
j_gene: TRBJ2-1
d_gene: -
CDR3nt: TGTGCCAGCAGCGTAGCAAGGGGGGCGGGGAATGAGCAGTTCTTC
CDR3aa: CASSVARGAGNEQFF

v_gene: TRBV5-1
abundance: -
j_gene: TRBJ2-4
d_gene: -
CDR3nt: TGCGCCAGCAGCGAAGGACCGAATCCAGGCAAAAACATTCAGTACTTC
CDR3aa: CASSEGPNPGKNIQYF

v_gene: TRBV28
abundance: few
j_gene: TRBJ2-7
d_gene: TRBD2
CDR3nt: TGTGCCAGCAGTCCAGGCCCTAGCGGGGGGCCCATTGCCGAGCAGTACTTC
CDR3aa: CASSPGPSGGPIAEQYF

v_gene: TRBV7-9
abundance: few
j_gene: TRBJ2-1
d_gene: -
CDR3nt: TGTGCCAGCAGCTTAGGTGTAGTAGATGAGCAGTTCTTC
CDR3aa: CASSLGVVDEQFF

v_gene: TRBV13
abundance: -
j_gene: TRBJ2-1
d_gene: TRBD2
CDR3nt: TGTGCCAGCACCCACGCCGGGACTAGCGGTGTTGGTGAGCAGTTCTTC
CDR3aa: CASTHAGTSGVGEQFF

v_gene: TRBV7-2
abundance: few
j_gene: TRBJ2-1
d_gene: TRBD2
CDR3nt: TGTGCCAGCAGCCTCGGGGACTACAGCTCCTACAATGAGCAGTTCTTC
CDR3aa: CASSLGDYSSYNEQFF

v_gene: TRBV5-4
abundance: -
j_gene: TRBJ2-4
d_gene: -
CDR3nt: TGTGCCAGCAGCCTAAAGGCCAAAAACATTCAGTACTTC
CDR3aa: CASSLKAKNIQYF

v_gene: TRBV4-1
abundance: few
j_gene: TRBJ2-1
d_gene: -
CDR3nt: TGCGCCAGCAGCCAAGATAAGGATTGGGAGCAGTTCTTC
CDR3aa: CASSQDKDWEQFF

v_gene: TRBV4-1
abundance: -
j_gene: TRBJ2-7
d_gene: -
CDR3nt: TGCGCCAGCAGCCAAGATCGGGCAGGTTACGAGCAGTACTTC
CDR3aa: CASSQDRAGYEQYF

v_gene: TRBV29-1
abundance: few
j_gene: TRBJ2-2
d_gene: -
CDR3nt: TGCAGCGTTGAAAACTCCTGGTCAGGGGTCACCGGGGAGCTGTTTTTT
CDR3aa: CSVENSWSGVTGELFF

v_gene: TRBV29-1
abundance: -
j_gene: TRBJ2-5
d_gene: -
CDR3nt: TGCAGCGTTGTCGGCTTGGGAGAGACCCAGTACTTC
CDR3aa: CSVVGLGETQYF

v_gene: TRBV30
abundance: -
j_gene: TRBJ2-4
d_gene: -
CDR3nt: TGTGCCTGGAGTGGAGCCCGGAGGGCCAAAAACATTCAGTACTTC
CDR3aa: CAWSGARRAKNIQYF

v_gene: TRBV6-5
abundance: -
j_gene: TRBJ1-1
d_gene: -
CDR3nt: TGTGCCAGCAGTTACGATTGGAAGAACACTGAAGCTTTCTTT
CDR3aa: CASSYDWKNTEAFF

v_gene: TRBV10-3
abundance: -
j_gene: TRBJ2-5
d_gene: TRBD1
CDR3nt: TGTGCCATCAGGTCGGACAGGGGGCAAGAGACCCAGTACTTC
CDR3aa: CAIRSDRGQETQYF

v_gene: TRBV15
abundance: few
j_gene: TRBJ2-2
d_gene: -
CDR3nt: TGTGCCACCACCGGGGACTCATCCACCGGGGAGCTGTTTTTT
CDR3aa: CATTGDSSTGELFF

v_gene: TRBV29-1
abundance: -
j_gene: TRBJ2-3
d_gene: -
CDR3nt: TGCAGCGTCCGCCGCAGCACAGATACGCAGTATTTT
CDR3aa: CSVRRSTDTQYF

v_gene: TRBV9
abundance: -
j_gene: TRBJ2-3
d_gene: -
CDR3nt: TGTGCCAGCAGCCCCGACGGGACGTCGCGCACAGATACGCAGTATTTT
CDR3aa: CASSPDGTSRTDTQYF